The next 22 T cell receptor beta chains were all read from a single sample in a study of T-cell reconstitution after alpha-beta-depleted transplantation in children. A TCRbeta library incorporating unique molecular identifiers was prepared. From the PCR reads, TCRdb called clonotypes with MiXCR, one entry per CDR3 protein. The sample has hundreds of thousands of distinct CDR3 sequences, around 12% seen once. The sequences come from PBMCs from the stem cell graft donor, collected from the stem cell graft. The receptors were gathered from a human donor who donated a stem cell graft to a child with acute lymphoblastic leukemia.

This clonotype occurred many times. This sequence joins TRBV5-1 and TRBJ2-1; D may be TRBD1 (6 bases). The CDR3 contains 14 residues. Trimming took off 4 bases at V and 3 bases at J, with 11 bases between the two ends. Germline CDR1 reads SGHRS; CDR2 reads YFSETQ. CDR3 loop: CASSTTGNYNEQFF. CDR3 nucleotide sequence: TGCGCCAGCAGCACTACAGGGAACTACAATGAGCAGTTCTTC.

This clonotype appeared many times. The chain is built from TRBV28 and TRBJ2-4; D may be TRBD1 (6 bases). The CDR3 contains 16 residues. Germline lookup yields CDR1 MDHEN and CDR2 SYDVKM. The V end lost 6 bases, the J end lost 0 bases, and 15 bases lay between the germline ends. The DNA of the CDR3 is TGTGCCAGCAGCGCTTTGGACAGATTAGCCAAAAACATTCAGTACTTC. This codes for CASSALDRLAKNIQYF.

This clonotype occurred a few times. The chain has TRBV6-2 or TRBV6-3 and TRBJ1-1; 9 bases align to TRBD1. The CDR3 length is 15 residues. J was trimmed by 1 base and V by 4 bases; bases with no gene match: 4. Looked up from germline, CDR1 is MNHEY and CDR2 is SVGEGT. The CDR3 sequence: CASSWTGVGNTEAFF. CDR3 DNA: TGTGCCAGCAGTTGGACAGGGGTTGGGAACACTGAAGCTTTCTTT.

This clonotype was found many times. The chain employs TRBV4-2 and TRBJ1-5; 9 bases are shared with TRBD1. The J segment lost 6 bases and the V segment lost 1 base, leaving 4 bases of the junction unmatched. Per germline, CDR1 LGHNA and CDR2 YNFKEQ. CDR3 length equals 15 residues. The CDR3 sequence: CASSQGRQGGQPQHF. The CDR3 nucleotides are TGTGCCAGCAGCCAAGGAAGACAGGGGGGTCAGCCCCAGCATTTT.

This clonotype was recorded many times. The chain uses TRBV7-2 and TRBJ2-5; D tentatively reads TRBD1 or TRBD2 (5 bases each). There are 13 residues in the CDR3. Trimming stripped 6 bases from V and 4 bases from J, with 12 bases between. Germline CDR1 SGHTA, CDR2 FQGNSA. CDR3 in DNA: TGTGCCAGCAGTTTGGGACGTACAGAGACCCAGTACTTC. It is translated as CASSLGRTETQYF.

This clonotype occurred a few times. The V and J genes are TRBV20-1 and TRBJ1-6; no clear D gene. The CDR3 is 13 amino acids. CDR1 is DFQATT and CDR2 is SNEGSKA in the germline V gene (reference sequence). With 2 bases removed from V and 7 bases from J, the gap between germline ends came to 9 bases. In DNA, the CDR3 is TGCAGTGCTAGAATACCGGGGAATTCACCCCTCCACTTT. Translation: CSARIPGNSPLHF.

This clonotype was detected once. The rearrangement joins TRBV7-7 to TRBJ2-5; perhaps D is TRBD1 or TRBD2 (5 bases each). Germline-derived CDR1 and CDR2 are SSHAT and FNYEAQ (reference sequence). This CDR3 contains 14 residues. CDR3 in DNA: TGTGCTTGCAGCCGGCGAGGGACCCAAGAGACCCAGTACTTC. This encodes CACSRRGTQETQYF.

This clonotype was seen at least ten times. This sequence joins TRBV5-1 and TRBJ1-1; possibly TRBD1 for D (6 bases). V was shortened by 5 bases and J by 4 bases, with 18 bases between the two germline ends. Germline loops: CDR1 SGHRS, CDR2 YFSETQ. CDR3 length: 15 residues. CDR3 sequence: CASRAPQGLVTEAFF. In DNA, the CDR3 is TGCGCCAGCAGAGCCCCCCAGGGGCTAGTCACTGAAGCTTTCTTT.

This clonotype was counted ten times or more. The rearrangement uses TRBV6-5 and TRBJ2-3, with TRBD1 matching over 7 bases. CDR3 length: 14 residues. Looked up from germline, CDR1 is MNHEY and CDR2 is SVGAGI. V trimming: 2 bases; J trimming: 5 bases; junction bases outside the gene matches: 4. CDR3 sequence: CASSYAGGGDTQYF. The CDR3 region has the DNA TGTGCCAGCAGTTACGCAGGGGGTGGAGATACGCAGTATTTT.

The table lists this clonotype with many counts. The V gene is TRBV9, the J gene TRBJ2-1; perhaps TRBD1 as D (6 bases). Germline V gene sequence: CDR1 SGDLS, CDR2 YYNGEE. The CDR3 length is 15 residues. Trimming left V 0 bases short and J 5 bases short, with 12 bases between. The CDR3 DNA reads as TGTGCCAGCAGCGTAGGACAGGCATGGCACAATGAGCAGTTCTTC. It translates to CASSVGQAWHNEQFF.

Ten or more counts support this clonotype. V usage is TRBV7-8 and J usage is TRBJ2-1; 11 bases line up with TRBD2. The CDR3 contains 15 residues. V shed 3 bases and J 8 bases; nucleotides not matched to a gene: 6. Germline CDR1 SGHVS, CDR2 FQNEAQ. The CDR3 is CASSFLAGGRDEQFF. The CDR3 DNA is TGTGCCAGCAGCTTCTTAGCGGGGGGGCGAGATGAGCAGTTCTTC.

This clonotype was recorded at least ten times. The V call is TRBV28, the J call TRBJ1-6, with 7 nucleotides matching TRBD1. The CDR3 is made up of 16 amino acids. Germline assignment: CDR1 MDHEN and CDR2 SYDVKM. Germline trimming cut 10 bases from V and 0 bases from J; bases unmatched to any gene: 9. Here the CDR3 DNA reads TGTGCCACCAGGGACAGCAAAGGCTCCTATAATTCACCCCTCCACTTT. It specifies CATRDSKGSYNSPLHF.

This clonotype was observed a handful of times. The V and J genes are TRBV4-2 and TRBJ1-1; TRBD1 is a possible D gene (5 bases). V lost 4 bases, J lost 0 bases, and 24 bases lay in between. Germline V gives CDR1 LGHNA, CDR2 YNFKEQ. The CDR3 loop spans 19 amino acids. The CDR3 is CASSPGIGQGTRMNTEAFF. CDR3 in DNA: TGTGCCAGCAGCCCAGGTATTGGACAAGGCACAAGAATGAACACTGAAGCTTTCTTT.

This clonotype turned up a few times. V usage is TRBV6-1 and J usage is TRBJ1-2, with D hard to call. This CDR3 is 13 amino acids long. V was cut by 6 bases and J by 4 bases, with 12 bases left in between. From germline, CDR1 is MNHNS and CDR2 SASEGT. The CDR3 DNA reads TGTGCCAGCAGCTTCGGGATTCTCTATGGCTACACCTTC. It specifies CASSFGILYGYTF.

In its sample, this clonotype was seen a few times. The rearrangement uses TRBV7-9 and TRBJ2-7; TRBD2 matches at 14 bases. CDR1 and CDR2 from the germline V gene are SEHNR and FQNEAQ (reference sequence). The CDR3 totals 14 residues. With V trimmed by 6 bases and J by 6 bases, 4 bases remained unmatched. The CDR3 region has the DNA TGTGCCAGCAGTCTAGGACTAGCGGGAGGCGAGCAGTACTTC. It is translated as CASSLGLAGGEQYF.

The genes are TRBV4-3 and TRBJ2-5; tentatively, D is TRBD1 or TRBD2 (6 bases each). The germline CDR1 and CDR2 sequences are LGHNA and YSLEER. CDR3 length equals 14 residues. Between the trimmed V and J ends, which lost 3 bases and 1 base, there was a span of 9 bases. The CDR3 loop reads CASSQSGAQETQYF. As DNA, the CDR3 is TGCGCCAGCAGCCAGTCGGGGGCCCAAGAGACCCAGTACTTC.

Ten or more counts support this clonotype. The rearrangement links TRBV5-1 to TRBJ2-1; no firm D call. The CDR3 has 15 residues. Germline V lookup: CDR1 SGHRS, CDR2 YFSETQ. V lost 1 base, J lost 2 bases, and 10 bases lay in between. The CDR3 spells CASSLSIDPYNEQFF. As DNA, the CDR3 is TGCGCCAGCAGCTTGTCGATAGATCCCTACAATGAGCAGTTCTTC.

Points on this clonotype: One base away lies a much larger clone, so this may be a sequencing read error. This chain joins TRBV5-1 and TRBJ2-1, with 7 nucleotides matching TRBD2. Trimming cost V 4 bases and J 2 bases; bases outside gene matches: 18. Germline CDR1 SGHRS, CDR2 YFSETQ. The CDR3 spans 19 residues. The CDR3 here is CASSPGLPGIAGPYNEQFF. CDR3 DNA sequence: TGCGCCAGCAGCCCGGGACTACCGGGAATTGCGGGACCCTACAATGAGCAGTTCTTC.

This clonotype has a count of ten or more. The chain links TRBV12-3 or TRBV12-4 to TRBJ1-5; D not certain. The CDR3 is made up of 16 amino acids. V lost 5 bases to trimming and J lost 1 base, with 15 bases between them. CDR3: CASSKQLLASNQPQHF. The CDR3, as DNA: TGTGCCAGCAGTAAACAACTTTTAGCGAGCAATCAGCCCCAGCATTTT.

This clonotype has a count of ten or more. The genes are TRBV5-5 and TRBJ1-2, with 11 bases matching TRBD1. The CDR3 totals 15 residues. Trimming took 1 base from V and 4 from J; bases not matched to a gene: 3. Germline V gene sequence: CDR1 SGHKS, CDR2 YYEKEE (reference sequence). CDR3 in amino acids: CASSLTGTGGYGYTF. The CDR3, as DNA: TGTGCCAGCAGCTTGACCGGGACAGGGGGCTATGGCTACACCTTC.

This clonotype came up many times. The chain recombines TRBV6-2 or TRBV6-3 with TRBJ1-1, with TRBD1 identical over 10 bases. Germline CDR1 is MNHEY and CDR2 is SVGEGT. Trimming cost V 1 base and J 3 bases; bases outside gene matches: 8. The CDR3 length is 17 residues. The CDR3, as DNA: TGTGCCAGCAGTTACTTGCCGACAGGGGGCTCGGACACTGAAGCTTTCTTT. It yields the protein CASSYLPTGGSDTEAFF.

The chain carries TRBV10-3 and TRBJ1-3; 9 bases map to TRBD1. The germline V gene has CDR1 ENHRY and CDR2 SYGVKD. The CDR3 is made up of 18 amino acids. The junction had 11 bases not matched to a gene; V was cut back by 4 bases and J by 1 base. CDR3 in amino acids: CAISGYRSTGGSGNTIYF. CDR3 bases: TGTGCCATCAGTGGATACCGATCGACAGGGGGGTCTGGAAACACCATATATTTT.